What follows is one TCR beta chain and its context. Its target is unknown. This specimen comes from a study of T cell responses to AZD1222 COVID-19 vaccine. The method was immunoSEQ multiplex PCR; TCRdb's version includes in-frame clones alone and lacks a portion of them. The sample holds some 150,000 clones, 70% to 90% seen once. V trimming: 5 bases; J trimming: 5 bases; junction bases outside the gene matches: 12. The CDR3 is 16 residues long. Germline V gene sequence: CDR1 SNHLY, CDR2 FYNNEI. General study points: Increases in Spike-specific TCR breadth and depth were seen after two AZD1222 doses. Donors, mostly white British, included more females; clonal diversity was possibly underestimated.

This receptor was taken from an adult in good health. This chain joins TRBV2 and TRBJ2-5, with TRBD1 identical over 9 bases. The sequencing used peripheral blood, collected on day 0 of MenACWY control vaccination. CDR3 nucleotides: TGTGCCAGCAGTTCGAACCGGGACAGGGTCCGGGAGACCCAGTACTTC. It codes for CASSSNRDRVRETQYF.